This TCR beta chain was captured in a study of blood T cells in healthy people across ages. Whole-study findings and limits: Whereas aged donors had fewer naive CD4+ cells, long-lived donors had more of them and higher diversity. Per million T cells, the diversity of TCR beta decreased roughly linearly as age advanced.

Germline V lookup: CDR1 LGHNA, CDR2 YSLEER. V shed 1 base, J shed 8 bases, and the junction held 11 bases outside the gene matches. This CDR3 comprises 16 residues. Comment on this clonotype: Antigen unknown.

Next came a second PCR, run for roughly 7 to 12 cycles, which used a sample-barcoded 5' primer along with a J-beta primer mix. The yield of each sample was at least 2.5 million CDR3-containing paired-end reads. TCRdb re-derived calls from the 5' RACE reads in MiXCR, one entry per CDR3 protein. The sample yields about 1.8 million distinct CDR3 sequences, around 50% seen once. No fewer than 6.5 million PBMCs went into each sample. The sequencing sample was made of blood. V and J are TRBV4-3 and TRBJ2-1, with TRBD1 matching over 7 bases. This clonotype was obtained from a woman in her thirties or forties in good health. Written as DNA, the CDR3 is TGCGCCAGCAGCCAAGGTGGGTTAACCACAGGGGATGAGCAGTTCTTC. Translation: CASSQGGLTTGDEQFF.